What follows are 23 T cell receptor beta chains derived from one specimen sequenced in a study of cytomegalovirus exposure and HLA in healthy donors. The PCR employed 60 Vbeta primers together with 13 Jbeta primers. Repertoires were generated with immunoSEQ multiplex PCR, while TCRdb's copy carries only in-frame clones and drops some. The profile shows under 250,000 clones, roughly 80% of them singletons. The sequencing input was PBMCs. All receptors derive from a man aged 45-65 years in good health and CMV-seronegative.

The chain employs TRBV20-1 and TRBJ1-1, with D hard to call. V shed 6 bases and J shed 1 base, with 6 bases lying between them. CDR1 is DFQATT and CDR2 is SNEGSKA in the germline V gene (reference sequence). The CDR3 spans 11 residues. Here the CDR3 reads CSAFKNTEAFF. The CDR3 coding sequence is TGCAGTGCCTTTAAGAACACTGAAGCTTTCTTT.

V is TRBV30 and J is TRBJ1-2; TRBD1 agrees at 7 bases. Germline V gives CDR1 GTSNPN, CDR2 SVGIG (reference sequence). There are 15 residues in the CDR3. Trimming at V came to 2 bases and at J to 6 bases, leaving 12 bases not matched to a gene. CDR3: CAWSPSGTALNGYTF. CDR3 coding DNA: TGTGCCTGGAGTCCTTCCGGGACAGCCCTAAATGGCTACACCTTC.

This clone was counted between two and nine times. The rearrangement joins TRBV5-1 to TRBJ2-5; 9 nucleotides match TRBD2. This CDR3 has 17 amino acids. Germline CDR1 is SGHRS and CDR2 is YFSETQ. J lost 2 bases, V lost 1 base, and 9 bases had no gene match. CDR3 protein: CASSLRASGINQETQYF. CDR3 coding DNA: TGCGCCAGCAGCTTGCGGGCTAGCGGGATCAATCAAGAGACCCAGTACTTC.

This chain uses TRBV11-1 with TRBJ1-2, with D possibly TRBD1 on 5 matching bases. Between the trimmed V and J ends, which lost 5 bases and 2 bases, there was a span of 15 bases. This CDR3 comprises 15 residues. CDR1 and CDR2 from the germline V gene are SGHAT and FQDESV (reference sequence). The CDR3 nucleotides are TGTGCCAGCAGCCCCCGGACAAGCGGGAACTATGGCTACACCTTC. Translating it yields CASSPRTSGNYGYTF.

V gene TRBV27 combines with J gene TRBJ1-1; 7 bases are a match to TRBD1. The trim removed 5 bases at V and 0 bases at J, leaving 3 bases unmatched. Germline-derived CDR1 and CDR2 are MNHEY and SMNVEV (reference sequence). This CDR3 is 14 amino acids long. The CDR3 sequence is CASSRTGLNTEAFF. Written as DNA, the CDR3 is TGTGCCAGCAGTCGGACAGGCCTGAACACTGAAGCTTTCTTT.

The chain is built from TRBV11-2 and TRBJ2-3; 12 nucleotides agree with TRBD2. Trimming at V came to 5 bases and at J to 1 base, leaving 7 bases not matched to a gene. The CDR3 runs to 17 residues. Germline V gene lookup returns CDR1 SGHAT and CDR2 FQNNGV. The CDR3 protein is CASSPGTSGRGTDTQYF. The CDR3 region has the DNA TGTGCCAGCAGCCCCGGGACTAGCGGGCGCGGCACAGATACGCAGTATTTT.

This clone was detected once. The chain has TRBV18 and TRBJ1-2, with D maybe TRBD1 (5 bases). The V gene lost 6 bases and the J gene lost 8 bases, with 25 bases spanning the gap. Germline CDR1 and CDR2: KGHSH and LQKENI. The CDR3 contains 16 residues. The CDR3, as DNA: TGTGCCAGCTCCCCGGGCGGGACGCAGGATATAGGAGGCTACACCTTC. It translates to CASSPGGTQDIGGYTF. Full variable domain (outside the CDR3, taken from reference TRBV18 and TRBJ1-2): NAGVMQNPRHLVRRRGQEARLRCSPMKGHSHVYWYRQLPEEGLKFMVYLQKENIIDESGMPKERFSAEFPKEGPSILRIQQVVRGDSAAYFCASSPGGTQDIGGYTFGSGTRLTVV.

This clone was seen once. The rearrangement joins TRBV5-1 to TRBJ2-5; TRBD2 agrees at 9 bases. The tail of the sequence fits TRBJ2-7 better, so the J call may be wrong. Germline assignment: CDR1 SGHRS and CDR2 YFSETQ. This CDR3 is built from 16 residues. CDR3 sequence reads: CASGQSAAGGPYEQYF. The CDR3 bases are TGCGCCAGCGGTCAATCCGCAGCGGGAGGCCCCTACGAGCAGTACTTC.

The CDR3 nucleotides are TGTGCCAGTAGTCCCCATCAGTCCAGAAGCAATCAGCCCCAGCATTTT. Protein: CASSPHQSRSNQPQHF. The chain is built from TRBV19 and TRBJ1-5, with D unresolved. Germline V CDR1 and CDR2: LNHDA, SQIVND (reference sequence). The CDR3 is made up of 16 amino acids. The V gene lost 5 bases and the J gene lost 1 base, with 15 bases spanning the gap.

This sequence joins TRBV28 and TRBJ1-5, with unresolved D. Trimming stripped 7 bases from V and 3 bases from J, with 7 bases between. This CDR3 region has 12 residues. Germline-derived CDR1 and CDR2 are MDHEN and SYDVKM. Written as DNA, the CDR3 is TGTGCCAGCACCGCGTTCAATCAGCCCCAGCATTTT. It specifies CASTAFNQPQHF.

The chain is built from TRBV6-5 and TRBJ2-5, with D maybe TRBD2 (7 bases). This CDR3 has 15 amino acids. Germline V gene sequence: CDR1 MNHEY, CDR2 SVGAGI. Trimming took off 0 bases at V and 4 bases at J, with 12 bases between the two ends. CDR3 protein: CASSYSGGLGETQYF. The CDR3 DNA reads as TGTGCCAGCAGTTACTCGGGGGGGCTCGGAGAGACCCAGTACTTC.

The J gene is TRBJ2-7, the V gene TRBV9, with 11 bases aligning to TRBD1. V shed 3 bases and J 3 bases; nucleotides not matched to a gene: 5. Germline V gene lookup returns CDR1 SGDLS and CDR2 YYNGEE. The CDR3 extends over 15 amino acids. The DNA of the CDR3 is TGTGCCAGCAGCGGAGGGGACAGGGGGGACTACGAGCAGTACTTC. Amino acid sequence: CASSGGDRGDYEQYF. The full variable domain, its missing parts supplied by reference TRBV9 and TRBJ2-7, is DSGVTQTPKHLITATGQRVTLRCSPRSGDLSVYWYQQSLDQGLQFLIQYYNGEERAKGNILERFSAQQFPDLHSELNLSSLELGDSALYFCASSGGDRGDYEQYFGPGTRLTVT.

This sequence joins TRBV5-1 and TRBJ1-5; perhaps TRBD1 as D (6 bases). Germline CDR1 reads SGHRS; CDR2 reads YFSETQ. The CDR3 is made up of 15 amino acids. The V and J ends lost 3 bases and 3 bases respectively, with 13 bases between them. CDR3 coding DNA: TGCGCCAGCAGCTCGGGCACAGGGAACAATCAGCCCCAGCATTTT. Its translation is CASSSGTGNNQPQHF.

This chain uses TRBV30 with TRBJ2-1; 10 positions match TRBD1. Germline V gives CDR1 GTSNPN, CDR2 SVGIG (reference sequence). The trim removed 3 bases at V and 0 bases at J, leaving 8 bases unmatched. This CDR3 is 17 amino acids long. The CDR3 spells CAWRGTGVSSSYNEQFF. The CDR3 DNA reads TGTGCCTGGAGGGGGACAGGGGTTAGTAGCTCCTACAATGAGCAGTTCTTC. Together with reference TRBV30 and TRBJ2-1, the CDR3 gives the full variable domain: SQTIHQWPATLVQPVGSPLSLECTVEGTSNPNLYWYRQAAGRGLQLLFYSVGIGQISSEVPQNLSASRPQDRQFILSSKKLLLSDSGFYLCAWRGTGVSSSYNEQFFGPGTRLTVL.

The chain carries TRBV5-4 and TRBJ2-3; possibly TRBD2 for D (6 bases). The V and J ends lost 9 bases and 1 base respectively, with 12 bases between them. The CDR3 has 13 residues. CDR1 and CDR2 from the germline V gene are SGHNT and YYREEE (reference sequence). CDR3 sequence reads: CATRTTRTDTQYF. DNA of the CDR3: TGTGCCACACGGACTACACGCACAGATACGCAGTATTTT.

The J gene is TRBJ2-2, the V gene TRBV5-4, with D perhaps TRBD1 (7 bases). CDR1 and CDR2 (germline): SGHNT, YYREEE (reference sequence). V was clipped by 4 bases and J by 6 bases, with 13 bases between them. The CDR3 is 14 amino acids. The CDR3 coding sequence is TGTGCCAGCAGCCTTCAGGGGGGCCCCGGGGAGCTGTTTTTT. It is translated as CASSLQGGPGELFF.

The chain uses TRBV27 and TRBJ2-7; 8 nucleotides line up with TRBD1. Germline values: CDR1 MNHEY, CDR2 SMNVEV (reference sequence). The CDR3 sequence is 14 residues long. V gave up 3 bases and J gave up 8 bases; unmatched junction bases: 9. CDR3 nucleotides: TGTGCCAGCAGTTTCGGACAGGGCCCTACGAAGCAGTACTTC. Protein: CASSFGQGPTKQYF.

This CDR3 is CATSEPDDRAHEAFF. The CDR3 DNA reads TGTGCCACCAGCGAGCCTGATGACAGGGCCCACGAAGCTTTCTTT. The genes are TRBV15 and TRBJ1-1, with 7 bases aligning to TRBD1. CDR1 is LNHNV and CDR2 is YYDKDF in the germline V gene (reference sequence). The junction had 14 bases not matched to a gene; V was cut back by 5 bases and J by 8 bases. This CDR3 spans 15 amino acids. Full variable domain (outside the CDR3, taken from reference TRBV15 and TRBJ1-1): DAMVIQNPRYQVTQFGKPVTLSCSQTLNHNVMYWYQQKSSQAPKLLFHYYDKDFNNEADTPDNFQSRRPNTSFCFLDIRSPGLGDTAMYLCATSEPDDRAHEAFFGQGTRLTVV.

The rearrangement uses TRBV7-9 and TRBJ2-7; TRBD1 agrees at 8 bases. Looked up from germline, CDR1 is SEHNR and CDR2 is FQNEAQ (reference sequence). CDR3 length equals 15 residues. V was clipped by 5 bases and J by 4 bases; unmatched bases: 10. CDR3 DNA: TGTGCCAGCAGCCTTCCGGCAGGGGGCCATTACGAGCAGTACTTC. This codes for CASSLPAGGHYEQYF.

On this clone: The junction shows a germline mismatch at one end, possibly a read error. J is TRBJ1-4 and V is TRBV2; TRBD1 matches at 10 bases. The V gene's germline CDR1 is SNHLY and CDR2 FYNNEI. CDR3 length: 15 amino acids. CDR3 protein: CASRDRGLDNEKLFF. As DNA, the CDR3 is TGTGCCAGCCGTGACAGGGGGCTGGATAATGAAAAACTGTTTTTT.

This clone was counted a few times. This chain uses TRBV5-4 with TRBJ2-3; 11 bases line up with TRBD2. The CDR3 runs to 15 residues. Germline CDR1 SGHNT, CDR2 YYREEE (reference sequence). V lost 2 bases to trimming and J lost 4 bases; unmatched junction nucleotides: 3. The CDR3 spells CASSLTSGRADTQYF. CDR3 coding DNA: TGTGCCAGCAGCTTAACTAGCGGGAGAGCAGATACGCAGTATTTT.

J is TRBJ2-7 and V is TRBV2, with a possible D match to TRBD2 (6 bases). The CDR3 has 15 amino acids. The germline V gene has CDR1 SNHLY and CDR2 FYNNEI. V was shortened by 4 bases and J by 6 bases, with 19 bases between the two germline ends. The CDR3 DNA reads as TGTGCCAGCAGTGGCCCTGCGGGGCGCGACTCCGAGCAGTACTTC. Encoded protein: CASSGPAGRDSEQYF.

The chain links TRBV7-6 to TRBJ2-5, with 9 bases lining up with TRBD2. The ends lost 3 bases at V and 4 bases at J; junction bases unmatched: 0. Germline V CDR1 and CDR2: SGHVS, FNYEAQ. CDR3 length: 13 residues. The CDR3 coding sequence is TGTGCCAGCAGCTTGCGGGGGGGAGAGACCCAGTACTTC. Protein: CASSLRGGETQYF.